This T cell receptor beta chain comes out of a study of cytomegalovirus exposure and HLA in healthy donors (TCRdb year 2017). With respect to the entire study: An earlier analysis of approximately 550 of the donors reported 250 to 300 Gb of sequence data and around 110 million unique TCR beta sequences from 150 million to 200 million T cells. An early release that covered about 600 HLA-typed donors contained about 290 gigabases of sequencing data and 70 million to 100 million unique TCR sequences. The genetic ancestry cluster associated with self-reported Caucasian donors included 70% to 85% of the approximately 410 genotyped donors. The study aimed to test whether signatures of past pathogen exposure could be identified by cataloging public T cell receptors. The T cell repertoires of around 730 subjects were profiled by immunosequencing and related to cytomegalovirus serostatus. In addition to the first cohort of approximately 650 subjects, a separate validation cohort of 120 different subjects was used. To predict cytomegalovirus infection status, the study combined high-throughput TCR immunosequencing, statistical association of individual TCRs with disease status, and machine learning. A later analysis re-analyzed previously published TCR beta repertoires from about 730 donors and added high-resolution HLA genotyping to study TCR occurrence patterns. Rather than drawing on any new phenotypic data, the later analysis identified candidate immune exposures from TCR beta sequences and the way those sequences occurred across donors. In an earlier analysis of around 540 of the donors, high-throughput TCR beta sequencing was used to judge whether each TCR beta V gene segment behaved as functional or pseudogenic. Donor age, sex, ethnicity and CMV serostatus were collected together with the repertoire data. A later genetic analysis used genome-wide SNP genotypes for about 60% of the 666 donors, treating that subset as a discovery cohort. All discovery cohort repertoires had been generated on a single sequencing platform. HLA typing covered class I and class II loci at four-digit resolution. The number of donors typed differed by locus, with roughly 629-640 for A, B, C, DRB1 and DQB1, roughly 520 for DQA1, over 600 for DPA1, and 450 to 480 for DPB1. Roughly 5 DR-DQ haplotypes were handled as single units for association and clustering, since linkage in the cohort was strong. Among 398 genotyped donors of the cohort, an average of approximately 240,000 unique TCR beta nucleotide sequences were sequenced per donor, roughly a sixth of them non-productive. Study-wide findings and limitations: In this cohort, only TCR beta chains were sequenced, and detectable features were limited by the absence of alpha or paired-chain data. Presence/absence analyses assumed roughly uniform sequencing depth across donors, an assumption that may not hold. According to a later analysis, parvovirus B19, influenza, CMV and Epstein-Barr virus appeared linked to several top co-occurrence clusters. Compared with the 666-donor mean, donors in an Asian-associated ancestry cluster had fewer N-insertions in productive TCRs, according to a later genetic analysis. In a later analysis, 16,951 TCR beta sequences were associated with specific HLA alleles at a false discovery rate of 0.05. Most TCR sequences were seen in very few donors, while some public TCRs were found in many individuals. The study gave a list of about 170 TCR beta chains associated with cytomegalovirus. A later genetic analysis associated a missense DCLRE1C variant with V-gene and J-gene trimming of TCR beta chains, and an independent cohort replicated the association. Most CMV-associated TCR beta chains appeared to be HLA-restricted in a later analysis, and the HLA associations seemed to be driven largely by CMV exposure. For the cohort, immune exposure information was limited to CMV serostatus. The 87-base-pair reads could not distinguish some IMGT-functional V segments, including TRBV6-2 and TRBV6-3, so those segments were excluded. Because counts were too low, more than 15 rarely observed V segments, including chromosome 9 orphons, were left out of the earlier analysis of a few hundred of the donors. In a later analysis, HLA-associated TCR beta chains were found to be more clonally expanded and to have lower generation probabilities than equally common non-associated chains. A cluster of highly shared sequence variants was judged likely to represent a technical artifact of the sequencing pipeline. Broadly in line with IMGT annotations, most TCR beta V segments showed up in productive rearrangements about 90% or about 30% of the time in an earlier analysis of around 600 of the donors. In vitro tests confirmed that a few of the cytomegalovirus-associated TCR beta chains recognize cytomegalovirus antigens. Strong co-occurrence of HLA alleles, especially DR and DQ, made assigning TCR associations to individual alleles difficult. According to a later analysis, TCR association rates differed among HLA loci, with DRB1 alleles showing the most associated TCRs and HLA-C alleles showing the fewest. According to the authors, the approach could potentially be generalized to other disease states and immunological phenotypes. Because HLA typing was missing for some donors at each locus, association tests included only the typed subset. In both the original and validation cohorts, the classifier was reported to diagnose cytomegalovirus status with high specificity and sensitivity. Linkage disequilibrium might explain the correlated functional status among segregating V segments, but an unknown experimental factor could not be excluded. A further reported finding was that TCR beta sequences accurately predicted the HLA-A and HLA-B alleles for most subjects in the first cohort.

The library relied on the immunoSEQ multiplex PCR assay. A mixture of 60 forward primers for TCR Vbeta segments and 13 reverse primers for TCR Jbeta segments was used in the multiplex PCR. A multiplex PCR assay on genomic DNA amplified the CDR3 region of rearranged TCR beta genes. The Illumina HiSeq System was used to sequence the amplified TCR beta libraries as 87-base-pair reads. As for the authors' bioinformatics: In a later analysis, around 80 million unique TCR beta chains were counted across the 500 to 850 repertoires, and around 10 million of these chains were shared by at least two donors. Raw reads were error-corrected and collapsed into unique sequences by a nearest-neighbor algorithm in which closely related sequences were merged to remove PCR and sequencing errors. V, D and J gene segments were assigned by aligning CDR3 sequences to IMGT reference sequences. For a sequence to be retained, at least a six-nucleotide match to both a V gene segment and a J gene segment was required. Rearrangements were classified as productive when the CDR3 lacked stop codons and remained in frame with V and J, and all other rearrangements were classified as non-productive. CDR3 was defined by IMGT convention, running from the second conserved V-encoded cysteine to the conserved J-encoded phenylalanine. In an earlier analysis of roughly 580 of the donors, sequences lacking an unambiguous match to a single V gene segment were excluded. An earlier analysis of fewer than 650 of the donors classified V segments as functional when productive rearrangements were above 56.7% and as segregating when the standard deviation between donors was above 5%. A statistical classification framework was built to diagnose cytomegalovirus status from the catalog of TCR beta chain sequences. In a later analysis, V and J genes were assigned by comparing TCR nucleotide sequences against IMGT/GENE-DB human TR gene sequences. The TCRdist pipeline was used in a later analysis to assign CDR3 sequences and most-parsimonious VDJ recombination scenarios. In a later analysis, each TCR beta chain was defined by its CDR3 amino acid sequence together with its V-gene family, and reads without a unique V-gene family were excluded. In a later analysis, 450 to 600 highly shared, low-generation-probability nucleotide sequences were removed to address suspected cross-contamination and a sequencing artifact. For each public chain, a later analysis derived a clonal expansion index from normalized ranks of inferred template counts within each repertoire. In a later analysis, generation probabilities were computed using a VDJ recombination model fitted to out-of-frame rearrangements, and the results were checked against IGoR. Hypergeometric tests were used in a later analysis to score TCR-TCR, TCR-HLA and TCR-CMV co-occurrence, with a repertoire-size bias correction applied to the TCR pairs. In a later analysis, false discovery rates were estimated by permuting HLA or CMV assignments 20 times. In a later analysis, co-occurring TCRs were grouped with DBSCAN, and TCRdist sequence similarity was added when clustering was performed within HLA-allele-positive subsets. Repertoires with fewer than 30,000 or more than 120,000 public chains were left out of co-occurrence clustering, as were four to six repertoires with anomalous nucleotide sharing. What TCRdb holds here is the immuneACCESS table cut down to in-frame rearrangements. Part of the clones is not present; checked against another copy, under half of the missing clones reflect an unresolved V gene, and the others are unexplained. D and trimming come from the DNA, and the V and J calls and clone size come from that table. This sample comprises nearly 200,000 clones, 70% to 80% of them detected only once. The biggest ten clones account for roughly 2.1% of the sample.

A remark on this clone: What this receptor recognizes is not known. No base qualities exist here, and no much larger clone lies one base off it.

The CDR3 runs 15 amino acids, cysteine and phenylalanine included. The retained sequence is limited to the CDR3, 45 bases, with the frame set at the first base. Trimming removed 2 bases from V and 11 bases from J; the gene matches leave 13 bases unexplained. CDR1 and CDR2, per the germline V gene, are ENHRY and SYGVKD. The cohort comprised around 690 healthy bone marrow donors. All cohort members were sampled while nominally healthy, although unrecorded immune exposures were likely present. The donor tested CMV seropositive, placing the donor among the 250 to 350 seropositive members of the cohort. A peripheral blood sample was provided by each donor, and peripheral blood mononuclear cells were used for TCR beta sequencing. The Qiagen DNeasy Blood Extraction Kit was used to extract genomic DNA from the blood cell samples.

Sequenced sample: PBMCs. The sequence was collected from a woman aged 30 to 39 in good health and CMV-seropositive. This receptor chain uses TRBV10-3 and TRBJ1-1; the central 8 bases match TRBD1. The nucleotides read TGTGCCATCAGTGAGGGCCGGGGACAGGCGGTCCGGGCTTTCTTT. This sequence encodes CAISEGRGQAVRAFF.